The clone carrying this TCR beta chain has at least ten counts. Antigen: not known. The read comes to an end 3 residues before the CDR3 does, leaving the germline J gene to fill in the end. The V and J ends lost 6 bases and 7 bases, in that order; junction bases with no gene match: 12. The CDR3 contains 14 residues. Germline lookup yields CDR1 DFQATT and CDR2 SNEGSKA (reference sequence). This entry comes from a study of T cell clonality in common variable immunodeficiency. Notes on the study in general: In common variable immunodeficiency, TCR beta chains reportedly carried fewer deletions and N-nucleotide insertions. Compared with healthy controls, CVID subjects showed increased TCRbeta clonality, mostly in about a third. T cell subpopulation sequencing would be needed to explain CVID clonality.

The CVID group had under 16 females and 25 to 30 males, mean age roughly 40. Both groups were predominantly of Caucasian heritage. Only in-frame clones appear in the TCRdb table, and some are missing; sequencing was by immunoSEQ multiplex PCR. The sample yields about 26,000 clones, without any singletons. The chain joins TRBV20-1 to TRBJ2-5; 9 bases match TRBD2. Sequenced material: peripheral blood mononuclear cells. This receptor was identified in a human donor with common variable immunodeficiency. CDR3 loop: CSARLAGEGVTQYF. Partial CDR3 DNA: TGCAGTGCCAGATTAGCGGGAGAGGGTGTGACC.